The T cell receptor (beta chain) under discussion was sequenced for a study of technical replicates of blood from a handful of donors. The repertoire was sequenced with immunoSEQ multiplex PCR; TCRdb's copy has only in-frame clones and lacks some. The sample consists of just over 70,000 clones, around 96% of them appearing once. The junction had 9 bases not matched to a gene; V was cut back by 4 bases and J by 2 bases. Germline V CDR1 and CDR2: SEHNR, FQNEAQ (reference sequence). This CDR3 is 16 amino acids long. Material for sequencing was T cells isolated from PBMCs. The V gene is TRBV7-9, the J gene TRBJ2-3; TRBD1 agrees at 7 bases. The sequence was collected from a human donor in good health. DNA for the CDR3: TGTGCCAGCAGCTCCCACAGGGGAGTGAACACAGATACGCAGTATTTT. Protein product: CASSSHRGVNTDTQYF.